This T cell receptor (beta chain) stems from a study of shared clonotypes between healthy human individuals. Between the trimmed V and J ends, which lost 1 base and 2 bases, there was a span of 12 bases. The CDR3 is made up of 15 amino acids. CDR1 is SNHLY, CDR2 FYNNEI, per germline. Data came from immunoSEQ multiplex PCR; TCRdb stores just in-frame clones and leaves some out. The sample shows over a million clones, about 75% of them seen only once. This clone was seen a single time. Memory CD4+ cells were the fraction left after CD45RA+ naive selection. This sequence originates from a man aged 18 to 35 in good health. Material: memory CD4+ T cells sorted from blood. As to subset: CD45RA-negative fraction. The V gene is TRBV2, the J gene TRBJ2-7; D gene unclear. CDR3 amino acids: CASSEEAAVPYEQYF. In nucleotides, the CDR3 is TGTGCCAGCAGTGAAGAGGCAGCCGTCCCCTACGAGCAGTACTTC.